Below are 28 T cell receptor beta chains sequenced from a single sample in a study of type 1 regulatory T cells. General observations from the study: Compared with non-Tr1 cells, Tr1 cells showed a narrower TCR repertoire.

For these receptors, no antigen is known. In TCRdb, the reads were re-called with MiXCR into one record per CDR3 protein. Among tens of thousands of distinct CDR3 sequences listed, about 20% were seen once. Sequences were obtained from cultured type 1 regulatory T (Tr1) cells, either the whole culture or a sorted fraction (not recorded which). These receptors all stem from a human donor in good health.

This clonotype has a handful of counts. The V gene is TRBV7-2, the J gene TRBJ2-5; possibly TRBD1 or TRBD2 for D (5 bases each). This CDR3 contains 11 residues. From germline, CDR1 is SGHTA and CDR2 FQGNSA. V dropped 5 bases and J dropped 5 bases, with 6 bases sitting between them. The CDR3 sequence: CASSGTETQYF. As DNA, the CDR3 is TGTGCCAGCAGCGGGACGGAGACCCAGTACTTC.

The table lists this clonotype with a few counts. CDR3 DNA: TGTGCCAGCAGCTTAAGAGGGGGAGAGCAGTACTTC. Translated, it gives CASSLRGGEQYF. The V gene is TRBV7-8, the J gene TRBJ2-7; D possibly corresponds to TRBD1 (6 bases). Trimming took off 2 bases at V and 7 bases at J, with 9 bases between the two ends. Germline-derived CDR1 and CDR2 are SGHVS and FQNEAQ. The CDR3 is 12 amino acids.

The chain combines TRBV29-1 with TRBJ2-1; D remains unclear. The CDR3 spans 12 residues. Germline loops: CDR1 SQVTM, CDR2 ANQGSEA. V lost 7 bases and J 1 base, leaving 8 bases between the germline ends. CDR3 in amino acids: CSGSRSYNEQFF. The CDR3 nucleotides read TGCAGCGGGTCGCGTTCCTACAATGAGCAGTTCTTC.

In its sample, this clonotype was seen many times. The CDR3 sequence: CASSHPSSGSRNEQFF. The CDR3 DNA follows: TGTGCCAGCAGCCACCCCTCTAGCGGGAGTAGGAATGAGCAGTTCTTC. The gene calls are TRBV4-2 and TRBJ2-1, with 10 nucleotides matching TRBD2. This CDR3 region has 16 residues. Trimming took 3 bases from V and 7 from J; bases not matched to a gene: 9. The germline gives CDR1 LGHNA, CDR2 YNFKEQ.

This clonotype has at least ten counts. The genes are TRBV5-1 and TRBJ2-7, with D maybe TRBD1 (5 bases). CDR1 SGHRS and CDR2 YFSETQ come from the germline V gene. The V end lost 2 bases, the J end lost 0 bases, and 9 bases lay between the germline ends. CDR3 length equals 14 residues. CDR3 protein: CASSFAGNSYEQYF. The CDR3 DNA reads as TGCGCCAGCAGCTTCGCAGGGAACTCCTACGAGCAGTACTTC.

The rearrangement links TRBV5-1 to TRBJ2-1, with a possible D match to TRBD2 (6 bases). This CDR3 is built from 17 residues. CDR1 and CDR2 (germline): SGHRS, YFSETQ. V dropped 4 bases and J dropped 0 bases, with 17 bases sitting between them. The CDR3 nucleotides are TGCGCCAGCAGCGGGGAAGGGACTCAGAGCTCCTACAATGAGCAGTTCTTC. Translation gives CASSGEGTQSSYNEQFF.

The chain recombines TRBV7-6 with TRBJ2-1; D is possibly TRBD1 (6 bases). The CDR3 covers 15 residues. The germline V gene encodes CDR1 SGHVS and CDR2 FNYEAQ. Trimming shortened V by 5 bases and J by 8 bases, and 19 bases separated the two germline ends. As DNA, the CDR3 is TGTGCCAGCAGCCCTCTAGGGGGAACTAATCATGAGCAGTTCTTC. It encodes CASSPLGGTNHEQFF.

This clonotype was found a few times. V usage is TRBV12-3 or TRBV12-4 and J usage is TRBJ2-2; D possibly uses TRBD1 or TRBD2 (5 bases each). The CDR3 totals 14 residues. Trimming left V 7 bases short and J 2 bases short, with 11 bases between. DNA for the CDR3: TGTGCCAGCAAGGCAGGGAGAAACACCGGGGAGCTGTTTTTT. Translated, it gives CASKAGRNTGELFF.

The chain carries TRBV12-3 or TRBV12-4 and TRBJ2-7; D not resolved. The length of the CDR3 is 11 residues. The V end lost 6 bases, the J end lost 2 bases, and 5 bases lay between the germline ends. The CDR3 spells CASSRTYEQYF. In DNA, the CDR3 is TGTGCCAGCAGCCGCACCTACGAGCAGTACTTC.

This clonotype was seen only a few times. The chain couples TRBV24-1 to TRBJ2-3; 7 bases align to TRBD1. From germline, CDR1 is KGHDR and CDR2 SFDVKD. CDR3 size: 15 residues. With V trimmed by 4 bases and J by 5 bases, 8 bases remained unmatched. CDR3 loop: CATSDRGQLGDTQYF. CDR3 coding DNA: TGTGCCACCAGTGACCGGGGACAGTTAGGAGATACGCAGTATTTT.

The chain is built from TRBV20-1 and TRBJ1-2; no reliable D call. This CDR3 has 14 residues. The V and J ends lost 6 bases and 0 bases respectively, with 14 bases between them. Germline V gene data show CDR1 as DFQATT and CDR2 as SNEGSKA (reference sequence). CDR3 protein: CSAPEPPTNYGYTF. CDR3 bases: TGCAGTGCGCCAGAGCCCCCAACTAACTATGGCTACACCTTC.

Here the CDR3 reads CASSVWGEGGYTF. The CDR3 nucleotides are TGTGCCAGCAGCGTGTGGGGTGAGGGAGGCTACACCTTC. V gene TRBV5-5 combines with J gene TRBJ1-2, with D hard to call. The CDR3 sequence is 13 residues long. CDR1 SGHKS and CDR2 YYEKEE come from the germline V gene (reference sequence). V lost 4 bases and J lost 8, with 15 bases in between.

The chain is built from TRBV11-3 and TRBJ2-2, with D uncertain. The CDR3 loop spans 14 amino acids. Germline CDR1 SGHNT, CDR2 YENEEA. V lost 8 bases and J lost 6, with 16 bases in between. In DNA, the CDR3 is TGTGCCAGCGGCCAAGGAGTTAACGCCGGGGAGCTGTTTTTT. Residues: CASGQGVNAGELFF.

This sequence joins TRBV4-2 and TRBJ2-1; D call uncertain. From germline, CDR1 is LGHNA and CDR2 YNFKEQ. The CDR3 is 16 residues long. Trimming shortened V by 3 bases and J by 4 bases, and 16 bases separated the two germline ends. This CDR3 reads CASSHVLPNTYNEQFF. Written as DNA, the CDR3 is TGTGCCAGCAGCCATGTACTCCCAAATACTTACAATGAGCAGTTCTTC.

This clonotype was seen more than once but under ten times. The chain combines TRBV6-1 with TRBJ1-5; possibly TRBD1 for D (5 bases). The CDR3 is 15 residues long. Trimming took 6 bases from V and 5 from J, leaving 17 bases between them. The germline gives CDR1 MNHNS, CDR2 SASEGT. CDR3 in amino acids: CASSNSRALDQPQHF. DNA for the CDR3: TGTGCCAGCAGCAATTCCAGGGCCCTCGATCAGCCCCAGCATTTT.

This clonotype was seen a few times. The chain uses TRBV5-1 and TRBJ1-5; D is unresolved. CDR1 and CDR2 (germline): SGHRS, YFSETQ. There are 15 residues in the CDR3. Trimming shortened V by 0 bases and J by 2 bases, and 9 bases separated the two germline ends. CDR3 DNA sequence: TGCGCCAGCAGCTTGGGTGGATTAGGCAATCAGCCCCAGCATTTT. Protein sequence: CASSLGGLGNQPQHF.

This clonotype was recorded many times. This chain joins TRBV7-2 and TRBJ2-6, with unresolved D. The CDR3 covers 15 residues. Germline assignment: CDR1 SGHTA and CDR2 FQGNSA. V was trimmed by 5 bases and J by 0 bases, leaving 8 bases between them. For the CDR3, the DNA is TGTGCCAGCAGCCCCGTAAGCTCTGGGGCCAACGTCCTGACTTTC. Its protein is CASSPVSSGANVLTF.

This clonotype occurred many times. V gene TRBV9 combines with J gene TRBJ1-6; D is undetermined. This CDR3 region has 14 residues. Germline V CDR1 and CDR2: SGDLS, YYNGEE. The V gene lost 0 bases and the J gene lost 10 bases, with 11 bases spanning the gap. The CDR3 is CASSVASRNSPLHF. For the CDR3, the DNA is TGTGCCAGCAGCGTAGCTTCTAGAAACTCACCCCTCCACTTT.

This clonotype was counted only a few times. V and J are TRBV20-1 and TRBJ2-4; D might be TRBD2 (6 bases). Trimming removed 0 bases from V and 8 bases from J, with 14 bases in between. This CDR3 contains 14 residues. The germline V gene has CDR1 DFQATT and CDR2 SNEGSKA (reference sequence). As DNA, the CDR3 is TGCAGTGCTAGAGATCTCGGGGGTAGGGACATTCAGTACTTC. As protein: CSARDLGGRDIQYF.

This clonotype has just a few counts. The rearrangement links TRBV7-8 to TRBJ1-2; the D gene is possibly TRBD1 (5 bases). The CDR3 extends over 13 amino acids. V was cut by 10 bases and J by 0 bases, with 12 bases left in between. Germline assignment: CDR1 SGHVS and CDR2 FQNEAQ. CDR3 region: CAIQDSTNYGYTF. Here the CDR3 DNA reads TGTGCCATTCAAGACAGTACTAACTATGGCTACACCTTC.

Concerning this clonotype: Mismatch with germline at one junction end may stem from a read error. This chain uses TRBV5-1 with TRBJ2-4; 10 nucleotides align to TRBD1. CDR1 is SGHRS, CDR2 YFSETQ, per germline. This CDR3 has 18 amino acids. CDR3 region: CASSSTGGSPLAKNIQYF. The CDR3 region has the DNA TGTGCCAGCAGCTCGACAGGGGGCTCCCCTTTAGCCAAAAACATTCAGTACTTC.

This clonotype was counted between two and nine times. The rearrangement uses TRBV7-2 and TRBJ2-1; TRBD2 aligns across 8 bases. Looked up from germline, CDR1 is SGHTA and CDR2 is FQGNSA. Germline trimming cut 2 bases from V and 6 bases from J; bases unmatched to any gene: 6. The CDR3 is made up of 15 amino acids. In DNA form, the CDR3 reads TGTGCCAGCAGCTTACAACTAGCGGACCGCAATGAGCAGTTCTTC. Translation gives CASSLQLADRNEQFF.

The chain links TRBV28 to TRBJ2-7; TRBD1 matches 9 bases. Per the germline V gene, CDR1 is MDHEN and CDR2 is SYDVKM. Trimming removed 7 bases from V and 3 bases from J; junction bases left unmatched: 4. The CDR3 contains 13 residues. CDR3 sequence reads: CASKDRGNYEQYF. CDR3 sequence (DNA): TGTGCCAGCAAGGACAGGGGAAACTACGAGCAGTACTTC. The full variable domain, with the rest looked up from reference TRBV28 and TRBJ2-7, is DVKVTQSSRYLVKRTGEKVFLECVQDMDHENMFWYRQDPGLGLRLIYFSYDVKMKEKGDIPEGYSVSREKKERFSLILESASTNQTSMYLCASKDRGNYEQYFGPGTRLTVT.

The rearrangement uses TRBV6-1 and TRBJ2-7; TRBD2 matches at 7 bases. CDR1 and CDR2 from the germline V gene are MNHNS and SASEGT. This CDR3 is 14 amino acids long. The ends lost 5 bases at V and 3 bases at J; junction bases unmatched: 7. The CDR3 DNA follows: TGTGCCAGCAGTCCTCGGGGAGGGAACTACGAGCAGTACTTC. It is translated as CASSPRGGNYEQYF.

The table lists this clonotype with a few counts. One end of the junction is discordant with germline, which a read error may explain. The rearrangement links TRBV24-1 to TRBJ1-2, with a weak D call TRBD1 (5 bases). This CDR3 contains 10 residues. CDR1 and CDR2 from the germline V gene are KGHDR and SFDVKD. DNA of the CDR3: TGTGCCACCAGTGTCGTCCGGGGCTCCTTC. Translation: CATSVVRGSF.

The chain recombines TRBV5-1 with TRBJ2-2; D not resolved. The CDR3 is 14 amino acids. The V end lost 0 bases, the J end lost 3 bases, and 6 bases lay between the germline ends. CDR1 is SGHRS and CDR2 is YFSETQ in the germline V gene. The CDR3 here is CASSLAGDTGELFF. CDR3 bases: TGCGCCAGCAGCTTGGCCGGTGACACCGGGGAGCTGTTTTTT.

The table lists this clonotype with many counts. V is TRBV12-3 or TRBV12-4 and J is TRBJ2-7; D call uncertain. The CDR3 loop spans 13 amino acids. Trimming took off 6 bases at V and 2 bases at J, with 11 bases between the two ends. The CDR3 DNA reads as TGTGCCAGCAGCCCGTCTAGGACCTACGAGCAGTACTTC. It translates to CASSPSRTYEQYF.

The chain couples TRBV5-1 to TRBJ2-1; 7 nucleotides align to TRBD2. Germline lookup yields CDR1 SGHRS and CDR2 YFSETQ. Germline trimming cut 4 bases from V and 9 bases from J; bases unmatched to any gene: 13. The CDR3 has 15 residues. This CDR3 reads CASSPSGLGWGEQFF. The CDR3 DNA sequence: TGCGCCAGCAGCCCCTCCGGACTAGGATGGGGTGAGCAGTTCTTC.